A single sample gave rise to the 18 T cell receptor beta chains below, sequenced in a study of cytomegalovirus exposure and HLA in healthy donors. PCR amplification relied on 60 Vbeta primers (plus 13 Jbeta primers). The data were produced by immunoSEQ multiplex PCR, yet TCRdb's version contains in-frame clones alone and is incomplete. In total, the table holds about 67,000 clones. The sequencing input was PBMCs. The receptors here all came from a boy aged 5-17 years in good health and CMV-seronegative.

The chain couples TRBV19 to TRBJ1-1; weak D call: TRBD1 (6 bases). There are 14 residues in the CDR3. The germline V gene has CDR1 LNHDA and CDR2 SQIVND (reference sequence). V gave up 4 bases and J gave up 0 bases, with 9 bases separating them. The CDR3, as DNA: TGTGCCAGTAGTACGGACAGCCTGAACACTGAAGCTTTCTTT. Its protein is CASSTDSLNTEAFF.

The rearrangement uses TRBV19 and TRBJ1-2, with D possibly TRBD1 on 5 matching bases. Trimming pared 3 bases from V and 3 bases from J, leaving 14 bases between. The CDR3 consists of 15 residues. Germline V gene sequence: CDR1 LNHDA, CDR2 SQIVND (reference sequence). The CDR3 DNA follows: TGTGCCAGTAGTATCCCTATCACAGGAGACTATGGCTACACCTTC. Translating it yields CASSIPITGDYGYTF. Filled out from reference TRBV19 and TRBJ1-2, the complete variable domain reads DGGITQSPKYLFRKEGQNVTLSCEQNLNHDAMYWYRQDPGQGLRLIYYSQIVNDFQKGDIAEGYSVSREKKESFPLTVTSAQKNPTAFYLCASSIPITGDYGYTFGSGTRLTVV.

This sequence joins TRBV29-1 and TRBJ2-6; a weak D match, TRBD1 (6 bases). Trimming stripped 3 bases from V and 1 base from J, with 7 bases between. This CDR3 region has 14 residues. Germline CDR1 and CDR2: SQVTM and ANQGSEA. The CDR3 bases are TGCAGCGTTGAGCAGGGGTCTGGGGCCAACGTCCTGACTTTC. Encoded protein: CSVEQGSGANVLTF.

This chain uses TRBV19 with TRBJ2-1; tentatively, D is TRBD2 (7 bases). Germline-derived CDR1 and CDR2 are LNHDA and SQIVND (reference sequence). The CDR3 extends over 16 amino acids. V was clipped by 5 bases and J by 8 bases, with 22 bases between them. The CDR3 DNA is TGTGCCAGTAGTCCACGTGAGGGGGGGAAGGAGGATGAGCAGTTCTTC. Amino acids: CASSPREGGKEDEQFF.

The genes are TRBV4-2 and TRBJ2-5; TRBD1 agrees at 12 bases. Germline V gene lookup returns CDR1 LGHNA and CDR2 YNFKEQ. The V gene end was trimmed by 2 bases and the J gene end by 5 bases; junction bases not matched to a gene: 9. There are 17 residues in the CDR3. The CDR3 spells CASSQNRDRGPWETQYF. The CDR3 DNA reads as TGTGCCAGCAGCCAAAACCGGGACAGGGGGCCCTGGGAGACCCAGTACTTC.

The chain couples TRBV5-6 to TRBJ1-1; D gene unclear. V lost 0 bases and J lost 0, with 9 bases in between. The CDR3 contains 15 residues. CDR1 and CDR2 from the germline V gene are SGHDT and YYEEEE. The CDR3 DNA is TGTGCCAGCAGCTTGGGACACTCCATGAACACTGAAGCTTTCTTT. The encoded protein is CASSLGHSMNTEAFF.

The chain couples TRBV9 to TRBJ2-2, with 10 bases aligning to TRBD2. The V gene's germline CDR1 is SGDLS and CDR2 YYNGEE. CDR3 length equals 14 residues. Trimming cost V 3 bases and J 8 bases; bases outside gene matches: 4. The CDR3 here is CASSDHSGRGELFF. CDR3 sequence (DNA): TGTGCCAGCAGCGATCATAGCGGGAGGGGGGAGCTGTTTTTT.

The rearrangement joins TRBV6-5 to TRBJ2-7; 8 positions agree with TRBD2. Losses at the gene ends were 6 bases for V and 2 bases for J; bases not matched to a gene: 3. Germline V gene sequence: CDR1 MNHEY, CDR2 SVGAGI. The CDR3 length is 13 residues. The CDR3 DNA follows: TGTGCCAGCAGAGCGGGAGTCCCCTACGAGCAGTACTTC. This codes for CASRAGVPYEQYF.

The chain employs TRBV5-1 and TRBJ1-4, with TRBD1 identical over 8 bases. CDR1 is SGHRS and CDR2 is YFSETQ in the germline V gene. J was trimmed by 6 bases and V by 0 bases; bases with no gene match: 1. The CDR3 runs to 14 residues. The DNA for the CDR3 is TGCGCCAGCAGCTTGGGGGGACAGGATGAAAAACTGTTTTTT. This translates into CASSLGGQDEKLFF. The whole variable domain, remainder taken from reference TRBV5-1 and TRBJ1-4, is KAGVTQTPRYLIKTRGQQVTLSCSPISGHRSVSWYQQTPGQGLQFLFEYFSETQRNKGNFPGRFSGRQFSNSRSEMNVSTLELGDSALYLCASSLGGQDEKLFFGSGTQLSVL.

The chain combines TRBV25-1 with TRBJ1-1, with 9 bases that match TRBD1. V lost 7 bases to trimming and J lost 7 bases; unmatched junction nucleotides: 7. Germline CDR1 MGHDK, CDR2 SYGVNS. The CDR3 is 13 residues long. CDR3 protein: CASIRTGGVEAFF. The CDR3 coding sequence is TGTGCCAGCATTCGAACAGGGGGCGTTGAAGCTTTCTTT. Drawing the rest from reference TRBV25-1 and TRBJ1-1, the complete variable domain is EADIYQTPRYLVIGTGKKITLECSQTMGHDKMYWYQQDPGMELHLIHYSYGVNSTEKGDLSSESTVSRIRTEHFPLTLESARPSHTSQYLCASIRTGGVEAFFGQGTRLTVV.

This chain links TRBV9 with TRBJ2-5; TRBD1 is a possible D gene (7 bases). Per germline, CDR1 SGDLS and CDR2 YYNGEE. Between the trimmed V and J ends, which lost 4 bases and 6 bases, there was a span of 16 bases. The CDR3 length is 14 residues. This CDR3 reads CASSPQGGSKTQYF. CDR3 nucleotides: TGTGCCAGCAGCCCGCAGGGGGGCTCGAAGACCCAGTACTTC.

This chain uses TRBV13 with TRBJ2-3; D unresolved. Trimming pared 6 bases from V and 0 bases from J, leaving 4 bases between. In germline, CDR1 is PRHDT, CDR2 FYEKMQ (reference sequence). The CDR3 covers 12 residues. The CDR3 sequence: CASSLSTDTQYF. In DNA form, the CDR3 reads TGTGCCAGCAGTCTTAGCACAGATACGCAGTATTTT.

The chain employs TRBV9 and TRBJ2-5, with a tentative D call TRBD2 (7 bases). The V and J ends lost 0 bases and 6 bases respectively, with 15 bases between them. CDR3 length: 15 amino acids. In germline, CDR1 is SGDLS, CDR2 YYNGEE. The CDR3 loop reads CASSVESGGKKTQYF. The CDR3 nucleotides read TGTGCCAGCAGCGTAGAGTCGGGGGGCAAGAAGACCCAGTACTTC. The full variable domain, completed using reference TRBV9 and TRBJ2-5, is DSGVTQTPKHLITATGQRVTLRCSPRSGDLSVYWYQQSLDQGLQFLIQYYNGEERAKGNILERFSAQQFPDLHSELNLSSLELGDSALYFCASSVESGGKKTQYFGPGTRLLVL.

The V and J genes are TRBV7-9 and TRBJ2-7, with TRBD2 matching 8 bases. The trim removed 5 bases at V and 6 bases at J, leaving 6 bases unmatched. Germline loops: CDR1 SEHNR, CDR2 FQNEAQ (reference sequence). There are 13 residues in the CDR3. The CDR3 is CASSASGGVEQYF. In DNA form, the CDR3 reads TGTGCCAGCAGCGCCTCGGGAGGGGTCGAGCAGTACTTC.

Written as DNA, the CDR3 is TGTGCCAGCAGCAAAGGGGGACCGGGGACCAATCAGCCCCAGCATTTT. This sequence encodes CASSKGGPGTNQPQHF. The gene calls are TRBV13 and TRBJ1-5; possibly TRBD1 for D (6 bases). Germline lookup yields CDR1 PRHDT and CDR2 FYEKMQ (reference sequence). Trimming shortened V by 5 bases and J by 3 bases, and 17 bases separated the two germline ends. The CDR3 loop spans 16 amino acids.

The chain couples TRBV5-6 to TRBJ1-6; D is unclear. CDR1 and CDR2 (germline): SGHDT, YYEEEE. Trimming left V 1 base short and J 6 bases short, with 14 bases between. The CDR3 sequence is 16 residues long. CDR3 sequence reads: CASSLWRVIGNSPLHF. CDR3 bases: TGTGCCAGCAGCTTGTGGAGGGTAATAGGTAATTCACCCCTCCACTTT.

This chain joins TRBV6-5 and TRBJ2-2; 9 bases align to TRBD1. The V gene's germline CDR1 is MNHEY and CDR2 SVGAGI. This CDR3 has 15 residues. Trimming cost V 6 bases and J 6 bases; bases outside gene matches: 8. The CDR3 protein is CASSDGGQGPGELFF. The CDR3 nucleotides are TGTGCCAGCAGCGACGGGGGACAGGGCCCCGGGGAGCTGTTTTTT.

The rearrangement uses TRBV5-4 and TRBJ1-5; 7 bases are a match to TRBD1. After removal of 4 bases from V and 3 bases from J, the junction contained 7 bases not matched to a gene. The CDR3 loop spans 15 amino acids. The germline V gene encodes CDR1 SGHNT and CDR2 YYREEE (reference sequence). The CDR3 region has the DNA TGTGCCAGCAGCCTGCAGGGGGTAAACAATCAGCCCCAGCATTTT. It translates to CASSLQGVNNQPQHF.